Following are 10 T cell receptor beta chains from one sample sequenced in a study of T cell repertoires in cytomegalovirus infection. One entry per CDR3 protein, called by TCRdb with MiXCR from the reads. The sample lists some 100,000 distinct CDR3 sequences; 20% to 30% were seen once. The sequenced material came from CD8+ T cells from PBMCs. The origin of the receptors is a human donor in good health (CMV status not recorded). Some clones in this sample may be carry-over from other donors' samples.

This clonotype came up a few times. This chain links TRBV15 with TRBJ2-7, with 7 bases lining up with TRBD1. The germline gives CDR1 LNHNV, CDR2 YYDKDF (reference sequence). The CDR3 runs 15 residues. V was pared by 0 bases and J by 5 bases, with 7 bases of the junction left unmatched. As DNA, the CDR3 is TGTGCCACCAGCAGAGATGAGACAGGGTTCGACGAGCAGTACTTC. Residues: CATSRDETGFDEQYF. The variable domain in full, with the rest retrieved from reference TRBV15 and TRBJ2-7, is DAMVIQNPRYQVTQFGKPVTLSCSQTLNHNVMYWYQQKSSQAPKLLFHYYDKDFNNEADTPDNFQSRRPNTSFCFLDIRSPGLGDTAMYLCATSRDETGFDEQYFGPGTRLTVT.

The rearrangement joins TRBV7-9 to TRBJ2-4; tentative D call: TRBD2 (5 bases). V was shortened by 4 bases and J by 8 bases, with 9 bases between the two germline ends. This CDR3 has 12 residues. Germline V gene sequence: CDR1 SEHNR, CDR2 FQNEAQ (reference sequence). The CDR3 sequence: CASSWNSDIQYF. The CDR3, as DNA: TGTGCCAGCAGCTGGAATAGCGACATTCAGTACTTC.

The V and J genes are TRBV27 and TRBJ2-1; D remains ambiguous. Deletions cut 0 bases from V and 7 bases from J, with 13 bases between. In germline, CDR1 is MNHEY, CDR2 SMNVEV (reference sequence). This CDR3 has 15 residues. CDR3 loop: CASSLSAHRPNEQFF. The CDR3 DNA sequence: TGTGCCAGCAGTTTATCGGCACACCGGCCAAATGAGCAGTTCTTC.

The V and J genes are TRBV28 and TRBJ1-5; 10 nucleotides align to TRBD1. CDR3 length: 15 amino acids. Germline values: CDR1 MDHEN, CDR2 SYDVKM. The V and J ends lost 4 bases and 5 bases, in that order; junction bases with no gene match: 5. This CDR3 is CASSSGTGAHQPQHF. CDR3 nucleotide sequence: TGTGCCAGCAGTTCCGGGACAGGGGCCCATCAGCCCCAGCATTTT.

The chain couples TRBV25-1 to TRBJ2-5; the D is unclear. The CDR3 is 16 amino acids. Trimming left V 1 base short and J 5 bases short, with 17 bases between. Germline assignment: CDR1 MGHDK and CDR2 SYGVNS. The CDR3 protein is CASSESWASGVETQYF. The CDR3, as DNA: TGTGCCAGCAGTGAATCCTGGGCCTCGGGCGTGGAGACCCAGTACTTC.

This clonotype was detected only a few times. The chain combines TRBV28 with TRBJ1-1; D is unclear. Trimming pared 3 bases from V and 11 bases from J, leaving 10 bases between. Germline V gene sequence: CDR1 MDHEN, CDR2 SYDVKM. The CDR3 consists of 11 residues. In DNA form, the CDR3 reads TGTGCCAGCAGTTTCAGCGCGTTGGCTTTCTTT. Amino acid sequence: CASSFSALAFF.

The J gene is TRBJ1-5, the V gene TRBV4-3; tentatively, D is TRBD1 (5 bases). V dropped 0 bases and J dropped 3 bases, with 12 bases sitting between them. The V gene's germline CDR1 is LGHNA and CDR2 YSLEER. CDR3 size: 16 residues. Here the CDR3 DNA reads TGCGCCAGCAGCCAAGATTACCCAGGGAACAATCAGCCCCAGCATTTT. It is translated as CASSQDYPGNNQPQHF.

This rearrangement joins TRBV29-1 to TRBJ2-1; the match to TRBD2 covers 10 bases. The germline V gene has CDR1 SQVTM and CDR2 ANQGSEA. The J segment lost 3 bases and the V segment lost 4 bases, leaving 3 bases of the junction unmatched. The CDR3 loop spans 14 amino acids. DNA of the CDR3: TGCAGCGTTGCGGGGACTAGCGACTACAATGAGCAGTTCTTC. Its protein is CSVAGTSDYNEQFF.

In this sample, this clonotype turned up a few times. The V and J genes are TRBV18 and TRBJ2-2; D might be TRBD2 (6 bases). V was shortened by 3 bases and J by 5 bases, with 19 bases between the two germline ends. Looked up from germline, CDR1 is KGHSH and CDR2 is LQKENI. CDR3 size: 17 residues. The CDR3 sequence: CASSPDALAVWTGELFF. CDR3 DNA: TGTGCCAGCTCACCCGATGCCTTAGCGGTTTGGACCGGGGAGCTGTTTTTT.

V is TRBV28 and J is TRBJ2-3, with D possibly being TRBD1 or TRBD2 (6 bases each). Germline assignment: CDR1 MDHEN and CDR2 SYDVKM. Between the trimmed V and J ends, which lost 3 bases and 6 bases, there was a span of 16 bases. CDR3 length: 15 residues. CDR3 protein: CASSFQLGGRDTQYF. CDR3 DNA: TGTGCCAGCAGTTTCCAACTGGGGGGCCGTGATACGCAGTATTTT.